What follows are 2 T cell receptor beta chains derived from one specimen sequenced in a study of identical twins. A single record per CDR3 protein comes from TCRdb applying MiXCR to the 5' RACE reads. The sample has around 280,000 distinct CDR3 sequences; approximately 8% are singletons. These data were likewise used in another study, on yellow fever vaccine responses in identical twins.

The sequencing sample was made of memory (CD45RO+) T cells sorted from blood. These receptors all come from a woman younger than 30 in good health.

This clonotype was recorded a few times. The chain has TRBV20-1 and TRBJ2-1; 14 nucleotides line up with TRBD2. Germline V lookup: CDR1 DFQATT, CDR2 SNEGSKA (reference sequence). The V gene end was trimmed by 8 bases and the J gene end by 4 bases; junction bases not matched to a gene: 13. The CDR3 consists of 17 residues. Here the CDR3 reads CSLGLAGGLQRYNEQFF. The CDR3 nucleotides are TGCAGTCTTGGACTAGCGGGAGGCCTTCAAAGGTACAATGAGCAGTTCTTC.

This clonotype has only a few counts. This chain's CDR3 is CASSRDFYEQYV. As DNA, the CDR3 is TGTGCCAGCAGCCGGGACTTTTACGAGCAGTACGTC. The chain uses TRBV9 and TRBJ2-7; weak D call: TRBD2 (6 bases). The CDR3 spans 12 residues. Trimming removed 4 bases at V and 4 bases at J, with 9 bases between. Germline CDR1 reads SGDLS; CDR2 reads YYNGEE.